Described below is a single T cell receptor (beta chain) sequence and its context. This record comes from a study of PD-L1 blockade in urothelial cancer. Study at large: In terms of prior chemotherapy, patients had received 0 to 3 regimens. Each blood sample yielded a median of about 150,000 T cells.

This table comes from immunoSEQ multiplex PCR, and its TCRdb copy is limited to in-frame clones, with some not included. The sample holds under 55,000 clones, 84% seen once. Deletions cut 2 bases from V and 4 bases from J, with 6 bases between. The CDR3 spans 12 residues. Germline CDR1 reads KGHSH; CDR2 reads LQKENI. Pretreatment sampling and on-treatment sampling together yielded between 1 and 8 samples for each patient. The V and J genes are TRBV18 and TRBJ2-7; no clear D gene. This TCR derives from a man aged 35 to 55 with urothelial cancer. The starting material was PBMCs, obtained around atezolizumab (anti-PD-L1) treatment. Here the CDR3 reads CASSPSVYEQYF. The DNA for the CDR3 is TGTGCCAGCTCACCATCAGTTTACGAGCAGTACTTC.